This entry is about one TCR beta chain. Its antigen remains unknown. Time point specified: cycle 4 day 1 (C4D1), after about 6 weeks of nivolumab. Following autologous stem cell transplantation, relapse occurred in every patient, and exposure to brentuximab vedotin varied. Method: immunoSEQ multiplex PCR; TCRdb's copy keeps in-frame clones and lacks some. Here the sample spans 50,000 to 65,000 clones, roughly nine tenths being singletons. Germline V CDR1 and CDR2: MNHNS, SASEGT. The CDR3 is 14 amino acids. Trimming shortened V by 2 bases and J by 2 bases, and 4 bases separated the two germline ends. The source of the sample is a study of PD-1 blockade in classical Hodgkin lymphoma. Study-level results: Compared with baseline, CD4+ but not CD8+ TCR diversity had risen significantly by C4D1. Before treatment, complete responders showed about the same diversity as newly diagnosed patients. No one has yet defined what causes the repertoire differences, which may be disease activity or prior therapy. Newly diagnosed patients reportedly trailed healthy donors in baseline TCR diversity.

The chain recombines TRBV6-1 with TRBJ2-6, with unresolved D. This TCR was sampled from a human donor with classical Hodgkin lymphoma. Sequencing was performed on peripheral blood mononuclear cells (PBMCs), taken before the fourth cycle of nivolumab. As DNA, the CDR3 is TGTGCCAGCAGTGAACAGCCTGGGGCCAACGTCCTGACTTTC. It codes for CASSEQPGANVLTF.